This TCR beta chain was documented in a study of Ad26.COV2.S vaccination and SARS-CoV-2 variants. Study at large: Donor got 5x10^10 or 1x10^11 viral particles of Ad26.COV2.S.

This clone was picked up one time. Its cognate antigen is unknown. General study results and limits: TCR breadth and depth analyses may have underestimated total T cell responses. Once vaccination had occurred, spike-specific CD8+ and CD4+ T cell responses reportedly showed substantial breadth.

This CDR3 contains 12 residues. V gave up 7 bases and J gave up 10 bases, with 14 bases separating them. Germline V lookup: CDR1 LGHNT, CDR2 FRNRAP. Treatment of the sample: around 19 received Ad26.COV2.S at low or high dose, single or two shots; 5 received placebo; per-sample allocation not given. Specimens were obtained on day 63 following the first vaccine or placebo injection. An 18-55-year-old adult in Boston served as donor. Libraries were prepared by immunoSEQ multiplex PCR; TCRdb keeps only in-frame clonotypes and omits some of them. The sample yields a few hundred thousand clones, around four fifths seen once.

The rearrangement joins TRBV12-5 to TRBJ2-1, with no clear D. Source: peripheral blood, taken in a trial of Ad26.COV2.S vaccine versus placebo. The TCR comes from a person between 18 and 65 years old who received the Ad26.COV2.S COVID-19 vaccine or a placebo. As DNA, the CDR3 is TGTGCTAGTGCCCCACTCCTCCGAGAGCAGTTCTTC. This encodes CASAPLLREQFF.